These 14 T cell receptor beta chains came from one sample sequenced in a study of blood T cells in healthy people across ages. A second about 7 to 11 cycle PCR used barcoded and J-beta primers. TCRdb reprocessed the 5' RACE reads via MiXCR and lists one record per CDR3 protein. This sample yields hundreds of thousands of distinct CDR3 sequences, of which about 30% are seen a single time; 15% to 19% belongs to the top ten. Material: blood. These receptors were taken from an elderly woman in good health.

In this sample, this clonotype turned up a few times. The V call is TRBV5-4, the J call TRBJ2-1; D may match TRBD1 or TRBD2 (5 bases each). The V gene lost 4 bases and the J gene lost 2 bases, with 10 bases spanning the gap. The CDR3 is 14 residues long. CDR1 and CDR2 from the germline V gene are SGHNT and YYREEE (reference sequence). CDR3: CASSVRGAYNEQFF. CDR3 nucleotides: TGTGCCAGCAGCGTCCGAGGGGCCTACAATGAGCAGTTCTTC.

Many counts were recorded for this clonotype. The V call is TRBV7-9, the J call TRBJ1-1, with D possibly TRBD1 on 5 matching bases. This CDR3 comprises 15 residues. Between the trimmed V and J ends, which lost 5 bases and 4 bases, there was a span of 17 bases. CDR1 and CDR2 from the germline V gene are SEHNR and FQNEAQ (reference sequence). In nucleotides, the CDR3 is TGTGCCAGCAGCCTCAGCCGGGGCGCTGGCACTGAAGCTTTCTTT. Residues: CASSLSRGAGTEAFF.

This clonotype was detected only a few times. A much larger clonotype is one base distant, so this may be a read error. The rearrangement links TRBV24-1 to TRBJ1-2; 8 bases fit TRBD1. Losses at the gene ends were 7 bases for V and 9 bases for J; bases not matched to a gene: 12. CDR1 KGHDR and CDR2 SFDVKD come from the germline V gene. There are 14 residues in the CDR3. The CDR3, as DNA: TGTGCCACCAGGGATGGCGACAGGGGAAGGAGCTACACCTTC. This encodes CATRDGDRGRSYTF.

This clonotype was detected a few times. The rearrangement joins TRBV20-1 to TRBJ2-7; D unresolved. Trimming pared 3 bases from V and 0 bases from J, leaving 12 bases between. Germline CDR1 DFQATT, CDR2 SNEGSKA (reference sequence). This CDR3 has 14 amino acids. The CDR3 DNA reads as TGCAGTGCTAGTGGATTTACAAGCTCCTACGAGCAGTACTTC. Protein product: CSASGFTSSYEQYF.

Many counts were recorded for this clonotype. The chain employs TRBV10-3 and TRBJ2-7; 10 nucleotides line up with TRBD2. This CDR3 is 15 amino acids long. Germline CDR1 is ENHRY and CDR2 is SYGVKD. Trimming removed 9 bases from V and 2 bases from J; junction bases left unmatched: 10. CDR3 DNA: TGTGCCATTCTTAGCGGGGGGTACCCGACCTACGAGCAGTACTTC. It is translated as CAILSGGYPTYEQYF.

The rearrangement joins TRBV14 to TRBJ2-7, with 13 nucleotides matching TRBD2. CDR1 SGHDN and CDR2 FVKESK come from the germline V gene. V lost 3 bases to trimming and J lost 0 bases; unmatched junction nucleotides: 8. The CDR3 is made up of 18 amino acids. DNA of the CDR3: TGTGCCAGCAGCCAGGGACTAGCGGGACCGATTCTCTCCTACGAGCAGTACTTC. Its protein is CASSQGLAGPILSYEQYF.

The V gene is TRBV10-3, the J gene TRBJ2-7; perhaps TRBD1 as D (5 bases). Germline-derived CDR1 and CDR2 are ENHRY and SYGVKD. The CDR3 is made up of 14 amino acids. Trimming took 5 bases from V and 1 from J, leaving 12 bases between them. This CDR3 reads CAISFARDSYEQYF. CDR3 nucleotide sequence: TGTGCCATCAGTTTTGCCAGGGATTCCTACGAGCAGTACTTC.

Of note for this clonotype: A much larger clone lies one base from this, so it may be a read error. The CDR3 DNA is TGTGCCAGCAGCTTTAGTCCAGGCTTGGGAAACACCATATATTTT. It codes for CASSFSPGLGNTIYF. The J gene is TRBJ1-3, the V gene TRBV7-2; D gene ambiguous. The CDR3 runs to 15 residues. The V and J ends lost 3 bases and 4 bases respectively, with 13 bases between them. The V gene's germline CDR1 is SGHTA and CDR2 FQGNSA.

With regard to this clonotype: Just one base apart from a much larger clone, this may be a read error. The chain has TRBV7-9 and TRBJ2-5; perhaps TRBD2 as D (7 bases). The germline V gene encodes CDR1 SEHNR and CDR2 FQNEAQ (reference sequence). This CDR3 spans 17 amino acids. This CDR3 reads CASSPGRGRGSQGTQYF. CDR3 in DNA: TGTGCCAGCAGCCCGGGGCGGGGGCGCGGTTCGCAAGGGACCCAGTACTTC.

This chain uses TRBV27 with TRBJ1-5; 10 bases line up with TRBD1. The germline V gene encodes CDR1 MNHEY and CDR2 SMNVEV (reference sequence). The V and J ends lost 0 bases and 7 bases, in that order; junction bases with no gene match: 6. The CDR3 runs to 16 residues. The CDR3 nucleotides read TGTGCCAGCAGTTTATCGGGACAGGGGCCAGGCCAGCCCCAGCATTTT. This sequence encodes CASSLSGQGPGQPQHF.

V gene TRBV2 combines with J gene TRBJ1-2; 7 bases agree with TRBD1. V lost 3 bases, J lost 1 base, and 5 bases stayed unmatched. Germline CDR1 is SNHLY and CDR2 is FYNNEI. The CDR3 runs to 15 residues. CDR3 sequence reads: CASSDRQGYNYGYTF. CDR3 DNA: TGTGCCAGCAGTGATAGACAGGGATATAACTATGGCTACACCTTC.

This clonotype was seen at least ten times. The chain links TRBV6-6 to TRBJ1-2; the match to TRBD1 covers 9 bases. CDR3 length: 16 amino acids. With V trimmed by 2 bases and J by 1 base, 5 bases remained unmatched. CDR1 MNHNY and CDR2 SVGAGI come from the germline V gene (reference sequence). CDR3 in amino acids: CASSYGQGIVNYGYTF. CDR3 bases: TGTGCCAGCAGTTACGGACAGGGGATCGTTAACTATGGCTACACCTTC.

About this clonotype: Given a much more abundant clone one base away, this may be a read error. The V call is TRBV20-1, the J call TRBJ2-7; 8 bases line up with TRBD1. With V trimmed by 3 bases and J by 7 bases, 17 bases remained unmatched. The CDR3 length is 16 residues. The germline gives CDR1 DFQATT, CDR2 SNEGSKA (reference sequence). CDR3 in amino acids: CSASSTLTGVGNEQYF. Written as DNA, the CDR3 is TGCAGTGCTAGCTCCACCCTGACAGGGGTAGGCAATGAGCAGTACTTC.

J is TRBJ2-5 and V is TRBV19, with D possibly TRBD1 on 6 matching bases. Trimming pared 1 base from V and 5 bases from J, leaving 17 bases between. Germline V gene data show CDR1 as LNHDA and CDR2 as SQIVND (reference sequence). The CDR3 consists of 16 residues. CDR3 sequence (DNA): TGTGCCAGTAGTATAGCCAGGGCAGGGGTTAGCGAGACCCAGTACTTC. Translation gives CASSIARAGVSETQYF.